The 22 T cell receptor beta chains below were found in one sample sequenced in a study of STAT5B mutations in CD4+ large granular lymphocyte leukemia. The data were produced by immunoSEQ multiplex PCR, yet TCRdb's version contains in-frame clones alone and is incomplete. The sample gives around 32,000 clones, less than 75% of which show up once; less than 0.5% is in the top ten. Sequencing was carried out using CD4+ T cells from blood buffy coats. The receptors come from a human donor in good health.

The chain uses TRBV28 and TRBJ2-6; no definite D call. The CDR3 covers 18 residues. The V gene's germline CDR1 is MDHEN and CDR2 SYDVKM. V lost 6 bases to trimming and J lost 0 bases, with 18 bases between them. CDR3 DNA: TGTGCCAGCAGCTTACTGGGTCCGGGTGGCTCTGGGGCCAACGTCCTGACTTTC. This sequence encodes CASSLLGPGGSGANVLTF.

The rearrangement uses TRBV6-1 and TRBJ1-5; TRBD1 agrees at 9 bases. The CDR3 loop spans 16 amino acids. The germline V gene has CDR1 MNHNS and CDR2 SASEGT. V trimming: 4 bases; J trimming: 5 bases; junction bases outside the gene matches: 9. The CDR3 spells CASSAVTGGFHQPQHF. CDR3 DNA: TGTGCCAGCAGTGCGGTGACAGGGGGTTTCCATCAGCCCCAGCATTTT.

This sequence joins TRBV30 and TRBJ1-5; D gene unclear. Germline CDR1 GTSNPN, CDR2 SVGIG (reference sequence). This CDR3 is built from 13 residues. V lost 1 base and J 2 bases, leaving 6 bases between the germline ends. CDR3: CAWSADGNQPQHF. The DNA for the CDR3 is TGTGCCTGGAGTGCGGACGGCAATCAGCCCCAGCATTTT. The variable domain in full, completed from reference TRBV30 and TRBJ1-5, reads SQTIHQWPATLVQPVGSPLSLECTVEGTSNPNLYWYRQAAGRGLQLLFYSVGIGQISSEVPQNLSASRPQDRQFILSSKKLLLSDSGFYLCAWSADGNQPQHFGDGTRLSIL.

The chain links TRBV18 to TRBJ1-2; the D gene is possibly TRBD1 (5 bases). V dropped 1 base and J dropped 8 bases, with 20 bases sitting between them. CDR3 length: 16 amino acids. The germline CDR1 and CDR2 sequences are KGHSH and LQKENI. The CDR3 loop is CASSPLPPLDTGGYTF. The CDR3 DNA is TGTGCCAGCTCACCACTCCCACCACTGGACACGGGGGGCTACACCTTC.

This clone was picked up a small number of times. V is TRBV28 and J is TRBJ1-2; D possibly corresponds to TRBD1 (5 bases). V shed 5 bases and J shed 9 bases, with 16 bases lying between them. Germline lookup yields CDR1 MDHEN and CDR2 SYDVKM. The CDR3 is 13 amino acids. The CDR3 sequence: CASSTDSLFSYTF. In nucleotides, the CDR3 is TGTGCCAGCAGTACAGACAGCCTGTTTAGCTACACCTTC.

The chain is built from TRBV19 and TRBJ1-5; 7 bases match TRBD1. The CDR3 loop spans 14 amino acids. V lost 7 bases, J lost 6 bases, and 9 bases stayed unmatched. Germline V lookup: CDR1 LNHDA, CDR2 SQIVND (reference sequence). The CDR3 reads CASIQTGAGQPQHF. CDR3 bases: TGTGCCAGTATCCAAACAGGGGCAGGTCAGCCCCAGCATTTT.

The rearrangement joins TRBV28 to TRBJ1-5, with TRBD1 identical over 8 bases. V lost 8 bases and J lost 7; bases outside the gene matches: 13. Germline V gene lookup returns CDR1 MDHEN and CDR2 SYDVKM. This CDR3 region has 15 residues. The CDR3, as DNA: TGTGCCAGCCTCGGACAGGGAGGGTCGGGCCAGCCCCAGCATTTT. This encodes CASLGQGGSGQPQHF.

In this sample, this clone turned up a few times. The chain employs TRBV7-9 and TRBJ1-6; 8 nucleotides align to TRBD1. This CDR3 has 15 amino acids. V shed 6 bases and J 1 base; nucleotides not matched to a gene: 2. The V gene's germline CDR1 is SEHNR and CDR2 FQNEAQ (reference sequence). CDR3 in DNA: TGTGCCAGCAGGGACAGGGAGTCCTATAATTCACCCCTCCACTTT. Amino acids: CASRDRESYNSPLHF.

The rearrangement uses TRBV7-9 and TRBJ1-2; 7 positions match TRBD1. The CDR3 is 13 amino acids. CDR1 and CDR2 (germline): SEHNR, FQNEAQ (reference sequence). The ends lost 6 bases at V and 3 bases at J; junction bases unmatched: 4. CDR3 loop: CASSSGTDYGYTF. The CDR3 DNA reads TGTGCCAGCAGTTCGGGGACAGACTATGGCTACACCTTC. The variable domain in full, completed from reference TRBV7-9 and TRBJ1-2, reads DTGVSQNPRHKITKRGQNVTFRCDPISEHNRLYWYRQTLGQGPEFLTYFQNEAQLEKSRLLSDRFSAERPKGSFSTLEIQRTEQGDSAMYLCASSSGTDYGYTFGSGTRLTVV.

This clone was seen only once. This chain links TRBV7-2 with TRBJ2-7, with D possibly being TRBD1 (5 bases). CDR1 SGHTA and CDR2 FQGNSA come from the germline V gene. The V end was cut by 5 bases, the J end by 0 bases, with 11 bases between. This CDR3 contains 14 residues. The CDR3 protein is CASSGIQASYEQYF. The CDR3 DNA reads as TGTGCCAGCAGCGGAATACAGGCCTCCTACGAGCAGTACTTC.

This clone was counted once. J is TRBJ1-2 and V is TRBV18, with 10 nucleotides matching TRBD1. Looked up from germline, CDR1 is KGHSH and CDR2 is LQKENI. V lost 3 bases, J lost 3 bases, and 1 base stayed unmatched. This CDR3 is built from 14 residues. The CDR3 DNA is TGTGCCAGCTCACCGGGGACAGGGGACTATGGCTACACCTTC. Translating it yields CASSPGTGDYGYTF. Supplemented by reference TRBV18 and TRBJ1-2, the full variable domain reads NAGVMQNPRHLVRRRGQEARLRCSPMKGHSHVYWYRQLPEEGLKFMVYLQKENIIDESGMPKERFSAEFPKEGPSILRIQQVVRGDSAAYFCASSPGTGDYGYTFGSGTRLTVV.

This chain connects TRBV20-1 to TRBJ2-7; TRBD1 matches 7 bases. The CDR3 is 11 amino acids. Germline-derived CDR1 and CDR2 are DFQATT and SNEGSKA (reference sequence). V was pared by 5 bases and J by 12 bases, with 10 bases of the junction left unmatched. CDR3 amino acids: CSAWDSQKRYF. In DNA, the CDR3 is TGCAGTGCTTGGGACAGCCAGAAGAGGTACTTC.

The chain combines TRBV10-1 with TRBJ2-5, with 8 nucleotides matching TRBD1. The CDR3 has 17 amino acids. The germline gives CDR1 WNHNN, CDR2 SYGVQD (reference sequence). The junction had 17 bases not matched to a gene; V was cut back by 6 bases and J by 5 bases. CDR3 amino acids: CASRRITQGVGRETQYF. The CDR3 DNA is TGCGCCAGCAGAAGAATTACACAGGGGGTGGGCCGGGAGACCCAGTACTTC.

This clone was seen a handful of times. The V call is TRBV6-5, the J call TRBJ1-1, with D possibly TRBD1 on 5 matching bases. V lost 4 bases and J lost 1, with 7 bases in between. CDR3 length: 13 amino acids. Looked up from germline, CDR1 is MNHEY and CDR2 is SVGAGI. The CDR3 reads CASSSGWNTEAFF. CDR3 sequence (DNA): TGTGCCAGCAGTTCAGGGTGGAACACTGAAGCTTTCTTT.

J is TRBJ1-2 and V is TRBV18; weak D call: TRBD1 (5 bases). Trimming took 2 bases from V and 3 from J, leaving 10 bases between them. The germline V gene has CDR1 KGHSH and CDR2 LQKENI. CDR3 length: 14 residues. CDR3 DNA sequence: TGTGCCAGCTCACCAAAAACAGGCGACTATGGCTACACCTTC. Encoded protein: CASSPKTGDYGYTF.

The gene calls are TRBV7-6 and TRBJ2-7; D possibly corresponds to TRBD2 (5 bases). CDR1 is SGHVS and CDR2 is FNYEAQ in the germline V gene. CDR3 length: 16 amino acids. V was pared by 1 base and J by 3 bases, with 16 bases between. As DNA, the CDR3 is TGTGCCAGCAGCTTAGGGACCGTCCTCAGCGGCTACGAGCAGTACTTC. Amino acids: CASSLGTVLSGYEQYF.

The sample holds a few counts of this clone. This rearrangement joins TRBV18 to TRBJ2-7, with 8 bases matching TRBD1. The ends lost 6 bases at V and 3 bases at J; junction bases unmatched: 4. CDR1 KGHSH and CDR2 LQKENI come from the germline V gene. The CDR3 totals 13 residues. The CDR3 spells CASSQDRGYEQYF. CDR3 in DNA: TGTGCCAGCTCCCAAGACAGGGGCTACGAGCAGTACTTC. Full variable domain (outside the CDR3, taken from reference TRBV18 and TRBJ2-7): NAGVMQNPRHLVRRRGQEARLRCSPMKGHSHVYWYRQLPEEGLKFMVYLQKENIIDESGMPKERFSAEFPKEGPSILRIQQVVRGDSAAYFCASSQDRGYEQYFGPGTRLTVT.

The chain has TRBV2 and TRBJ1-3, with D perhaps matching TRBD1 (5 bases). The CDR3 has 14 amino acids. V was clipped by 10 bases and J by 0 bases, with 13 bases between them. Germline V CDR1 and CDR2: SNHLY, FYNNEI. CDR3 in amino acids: CATDAGVSGNTIYF. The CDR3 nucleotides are TGTGCCACCGACGCGGGGGTCTCTGGAAACACCATATATTTT.

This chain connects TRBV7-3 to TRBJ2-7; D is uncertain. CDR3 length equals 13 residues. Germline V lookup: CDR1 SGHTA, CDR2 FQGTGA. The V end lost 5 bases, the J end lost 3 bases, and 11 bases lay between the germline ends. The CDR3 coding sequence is TGTGCCAGCAGCCCGGATCCTCTCTACGAGCAGTACTTC. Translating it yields CASSPDPLYEQYF.

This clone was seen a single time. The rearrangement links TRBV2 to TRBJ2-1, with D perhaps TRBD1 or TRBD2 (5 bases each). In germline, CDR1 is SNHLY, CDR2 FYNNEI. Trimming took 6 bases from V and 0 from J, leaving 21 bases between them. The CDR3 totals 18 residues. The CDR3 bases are TGTGCCAGCAGAGGGGTATTAATAGGGACCCTCTCCTACAATGAGCAGTTCTTC. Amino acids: CASRGVLIGTLSYNEQFF.

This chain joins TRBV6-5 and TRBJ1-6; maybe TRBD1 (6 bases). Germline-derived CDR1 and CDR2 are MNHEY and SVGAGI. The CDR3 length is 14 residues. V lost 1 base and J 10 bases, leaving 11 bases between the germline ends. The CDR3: CASSYYGGESPLHF. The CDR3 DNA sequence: TGTGCCAGCAGTTACTACGGGGGCGAATCACCCCTCCACTTT.

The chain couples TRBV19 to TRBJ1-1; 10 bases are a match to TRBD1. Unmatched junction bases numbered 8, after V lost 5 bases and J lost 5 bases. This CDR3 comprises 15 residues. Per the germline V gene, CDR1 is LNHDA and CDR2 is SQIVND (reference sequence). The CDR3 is CASSSRQGAGTEAFF. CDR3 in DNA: TGTGCCAGTAGTTCCCGACAGGGGGCGGGGACTGAAGCTTTCTTT.